Described below is a single T cell receptor beta chain sequence and its context. The V gene's germline CDR1 is MDHEN and CDR2 SYDVKM. The CDR3 spans 15 residues. Trimming at V came to 6 bases and at J to 0 bases, leaving 5 bases not matched to a gene. Each subset's genomic DNA was shared equally among a number of immunoSEQ plates. Data came from immunoSEQ multiplex PCR; TCRdb stores just in-frame clones and leaves some out. The sample lists under 2,500,000 clones, 90% to 97% occurring once. The sample originates from a study of shared clonotypes between healthy human individuals. The origin of this receptor is a man younger than 35 in good health. The chain employs TRBV28 and TRBJ2-7; 10 nucleotides agree with TRBD1. Source material: naive CD4+ T cells sorted from blood. Subset noted: CD45RA+ positively selected. CDR3 in DNA: TGTGCCAGCAGCCGGACAGGGGGACACTCCTACGAGCAGTACTTC. This translates into CASSRTGGHSYEQYF.